This TCR beta chain was observed in a study of CD8 T cells in Susac syndrome. Reverse transcription of roughly 0.45 to 1 ug RNA used random hexamers. TCRdb re-analysed the immunoSEQ multiplex PCR reads in MiXCR, keeping a single row per CDR3 protein. The sample yields about 160,000 distinct CDR3 sequences, around 92% seen once. Trimming cost V 0 bases and J 3 bases, with 18 bases left between them. Germline V gene data show CDR1 as MNHEY and CDR2 as SVGAGI. The CDR3 has 17 amino acids. Study outcomes and limitations: Acknowledgment was made by the study that its TCR sequencing and HLA analysis involved a relatively small number of individuals.

The sample holds one count of this clonotype. Its target is not known. The authors carried out high-throughput sequencing of TCR beta. They applied it to CD8+ and CD4+ T cells obtained from blood. TEMRA cells underwent FACS enrichment and CD8+ and CD4+ T cells underwent negative isolation. V gene TRBV6-5 combines with J gene TRBJ2-7, with D perhaps matching TRBD1 or TRBD2 (7 bases each). The sequence derives from a human donor in good health. Specimen: CD4+ T cells from PBMCs. The CDR3 loop reads CASSYSNAGGGFYEQYF. The CDR3 nucleotides are TGTGCCAGCAGTTACTCGAACGCAGGGGGGGGGTTCTACGAGCAGTACTTC.